Given below is one T cell receptor (beta chain) in context. What it recognizes is unknown. The data originate from a study of cytomegalovirus exposure and HLA in healthy donors. Findings and caveats of the study: Highly shared sequence variants in one cluster were likely a sequencing artifact. Researchers counted approximately 160 TCR beta chains as cytomegalovirus-associated.

The V end was cut by 6 bases, the J end by 2 bases, with 10 bases between. Germline CDR1 and CDR2: WNHNN and SYGVQD (reference sequence). CDR3 length: 13 residues. This PCR relied on a set of 60 Vbeta primers and 13 Jbeta primers. TCRdb keeps only in-frame clones here, not all; method: immunoSEQ multiplex PCR. Of roughly 200,000 clones in the sample, around 82% were seen once. The V and J genes are TRBV10-1 and TRBJ1-1; D may be TRBD1 (5 bases). The specimen was PBMCs. This clonotype was sampled from a man aged 55 to 70 in good health and CMV-seronegative. CDR3 bases: TGCGCCAGCAGAGACAGTTTTAACACTGAAGCTTTCTTT. Encoded protein: CASRDSFNTEAFF.